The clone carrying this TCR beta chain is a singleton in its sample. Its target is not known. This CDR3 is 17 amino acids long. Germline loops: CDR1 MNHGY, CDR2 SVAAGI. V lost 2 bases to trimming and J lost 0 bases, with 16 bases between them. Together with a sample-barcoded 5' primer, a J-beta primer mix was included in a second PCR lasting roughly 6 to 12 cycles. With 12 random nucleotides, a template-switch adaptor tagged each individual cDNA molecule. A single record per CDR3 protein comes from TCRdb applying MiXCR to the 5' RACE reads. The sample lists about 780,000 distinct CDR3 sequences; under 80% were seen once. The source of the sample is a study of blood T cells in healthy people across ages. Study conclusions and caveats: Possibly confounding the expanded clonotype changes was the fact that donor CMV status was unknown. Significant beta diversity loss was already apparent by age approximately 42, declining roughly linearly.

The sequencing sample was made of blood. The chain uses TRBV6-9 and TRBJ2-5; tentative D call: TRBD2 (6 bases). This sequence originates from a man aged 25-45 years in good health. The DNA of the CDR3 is TGTGCCAGCAGTTATGCGGGGCGGACTTGGTACCAAGAGACCCAGTACTTC. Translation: CASSYAGRTWYQETQYF.